This entry lists 20 T cell receptor beta chains sequenced from one sample in a study of T cell responses to AZD1222 COVID-19 vaccine. Repertoires were generated with immunoSEQ multiplex PCR, while TCRdb's copy carries only in-frame clones and drops some. The sample contains about 110,000 clones, about 85% of which appear only once. The specimen comprised peripheral blood, sampled on day 0 of AZD1222 vaccination. Receptors were obtained from an adult in good health.

The chain links TRBV10-3 to TRBJ1-2; TRBD1 is a possible D gene (5 bases). Trimming pared 0 bases from V and 3 bases from J, leaving 8 bases between. The CDR3 length is 14 residues. Germline V gives CDR1 ENHRY, CDR2 SYGVKD. The DNA for the CDR3 is TGTGCCATCAGTGAGTCGACAGCAGACTATGGCTACACCTTC. Its translation is CAISESTADYGYTF.

The V and J genes are TRBV6-5 and TRBJ1-5; D call uncertain. With 7 bases removed from V and 5 bases from J, the gap between germline ends came to 9 bases. Germline CDR1 reads MNHEY; CDR2 reads SVGAGI. The CDR3 is 12 amino acids. CDR3 sequence: CASTFGDQPQHF. The CDR3, as DNA: TGTGCCAGCACGTTCGGGGATCAGCCCCAGCATTTT.

The chain employs TRBV19 and TRBJ2-1; 8 bases line up with TRBD2. Germline CDR1 and CDR2: LNHDA and SQIVND (reference sequence). V lost 1 base, J lost 7 bases, and 3 bases stayed unmatched. CDR3 length: 14 amino acids. CDR3 sequence reads: CASSIAGGQNEQFF. The CDR3 region has the DNA TGTGCCAGTAGTATAGCGGGAGGGCAAAATGAGCAGTTCTTC.

This chain links TRBV7-9 with TRBJ1-3; D is ambiguous. The germline V and J ends were trimmed by 5 bases and 4 bases, with 9 bases remaining between them. The CDR3 sequence is 13 residues long. The germline gives CDR1 SEHNR, CDR2 FQNEAQ (reference sequence). The CDR3 sequence is CASSPLGGNTIYF. The CDR3 nucleotides read TGTGCCAGCAGCCCCCTAGGCGGAAACACCATATATTTT.

This chain uses TRBV28 with TRBJ1-1; tentative D call: TRBD1 (6 bases). The germline V gene has CDR1 MDHEN and CDR2 SYDVKM. This CDR3 has 13 amino acids. The V end lost 5 bases, the J end lost 6 bases, and 13 bases lay between the germline ends. Written as DNA, the CDR3 is TGTGCCAGCAGTCGGTCAGGGGACGCTGAAGCTTTCTTT. It encodes CASSRSGDAEAFF.

This rearrangement joins TRBV6-2 or TRBV6-3 to TRBJ1-5; D call uncertain. The CDR3 totals 18 residues. Germline V CDR1 and CDR2: MNHEY, SVGEGT. Trimming removed 5 bases at V and 2 bases at J, with 22 bases between. CDR3 sequence (DNA): TGTGCCAGCAGTGCAACGATGTTTTCAGATAGCGGCAATCAGCCCCAGCATTTT. This translates into CASSATMFSDSGNQPQHF.

The V call is TRBV7-9, the J call TRBJ2-7; 12 positions agree with TRBD1. Germline CDR1 is SEHNR and CDR2 is FQNEAQ (reference sequence). Unmatched junction bases numbered 3, after V lost 0 bases and J lost 6 bases. CDR3 length equals 15 residues. The DNA of the CDR3 is TGTGCCAGCAGCTTAGCCGGGACAGGGGGCGGCGAGCAGTACTTC. This translates into CASSLAGTGGGEQYF.

The J gene is TRBJ2-5, the V gene TRBV10-2, with 12 bases matching TRBD2. Germline CDR1 reads WSHSY; CDR2 reads SAAADI. The J segment lost 5 bases and the V segment lost 6 bases, leaving 7 bases of the junction unmatched. The CDR3 is made up of 15 amino acids. CDR3 in amino acids: CASSVSGTSGETQYF. Written as DNA, the CDR3 is TGCGCCAGCAGCGTCTCAGGGACTAGCGGGGAGACCCAGTACTTC.

The chain combines TRBV7-8 with TRBJ2-5; 10 bases are a match to TRBD2. Germline CDR1 and CDR2: SGHVS and FQNEAQ. The CDR3 totals 15 residues. V shed 5 bases, J shed 2 bases, and the junction held 5 bases outside the gene matches. CDR3 loop: CASSGRTSGQETQYF. CDR3 DNA: TGTGCCAGCAGCGGGCGGACTAGCGGACAAGAGACCCAGTACTTC.

V is TRBV10-1 and J is TRBJ1-5, with TRBD1 matching over 8 bases. With 3 bases clipped from V and 11 bases from J, the junction kept 12 bases outside the gene matches. The CDR3 totals 15 residues. Germline V lookup: CDR1 WNHNN, CDR2 SYGVQD (reference sequence). The CDR3 reads CASSDPGQEEETQHF. CDR3 in DNA: TGCGCCAGCAGTGACCCGGGACAGGAAGAGGAAACCCAGCATTTT.

The CDR3 region is CASSPGGGVQTQYF. The CDR3 bases are TGTGCCAGCAGCCCGGGCGGGGGCGTTCAGACCCAGTACTTC. The chain links TRBV7-7 to TRBJ2-5, with D perhaps TRBD2 (7 bases). The CDR3 spans 14 residues. CDR1 and CDR2 (germline): SSHAT, FNYEAQ (reference sequence). Trimming shortened V by 5 bases and J by 6 bases, and 16 bases separated the two germline ends.

The CDR3 is CASSIFLGQAYSGANVLTF. The DNA of the CDR3 is TGTGCCAGTAGTATATTTCTCGGCCAGGCATACTCTGGGGCCAACGTCCTGACTTTC. The rearrangement uses TRBV19 and TRBJ2-6; unclear D gene. The CDR3 covers 19 residues. Germline CDR1 and CDR2: LNHDA and SQIVND (reference sequence). The germline V and J ends were trimmed by 2 bases and 0 bases, with 17 bases remaining between them.

This chain joins TRBV20-1 and TRBJ1-3, with no clear D. The CDR3 spans 11 residues. Germline-derived CDR1 and CDR2 are DFQATT and SNEGSKA (reference sequence). The V gene lost 5 bases and the J gene lost 3 bases, with 5 bases spanning the gap. Here the CDR3 DNA reads TGCAGTGCTCTAAATGGAAACACCATATATTTT. This translates into CSALNGNTIYF.

Concerning this clone: An end of the junction does not agree with germline; a read error may underlie this. This chain joins TRBV2 and TRBJ2-7; 7 bases are shared with TRBD2. The germline V gene has CDR1 SNHLY and CDR2 FYNNEI. The CDR3 loop spans 13 amino acids. The CDR3 sequence: CASSAREGYGQYF. The CDR3 DNA reads TGTGCCAGCAGTGCCAGGGAGGGGTACGGGCAGTACTTC.

The genes are TRBV30 and TRBJ1-3; 8 nucleotides agree with TRBD1. The CDR3 runs 18 residues. Germline loops: CDR1 GTSNPN, CDR2 SVGIG (reference sequence). V lost 4 bases to trimming and J lost 0 bases; unmatched junction nucleotides: 14. The CDR3: CAWTQTGPTGVSGNTIYF. For the CDR3, the DNA is TGTGCCTGGACCCAAACAGGGCCGACAGGGGTCTCTGGAAACACCATATATTTT.

This sequence joins TRBV7-9 and TRBJ2-3, with 8 bases identical to TRBD1. The CDR3 totals 15 residues. The germline V gene encodes CDR1 SEHNR and CDR2 FQNEAQ (reference sequence). V lost 4 bases and J lost 1; bases outside the gene matches: 4. This chain's CDR3 is CASSSPDRGTDTQYF. The CDR3 DNA is TGTGCCAGCAGCTCCCCGGACAGGGGCACAGATACGCAGTATTTT.

The chain uses TRBV19 and TRBJ2-7; 8 bases are a match to TRBD1. With 4 bases clipped from V and 3 bases from J, the junction kept 2 bases outside the gene matches. This CDR3 spans 13 amino acids. Germline values: CDR1 LNHDA, CDR2 SQIVND (reference sequence). The CDR3 protein is CASSTQGGYEQYF. The CDR3 DNA is TGTGCCAGTAGTACACAGGGGGGCTACGAGCAGTACTTC.

There are a few counts of this clone. The rearrangement uses TRBV6-5 and TRBJ1-1, with 8 positions matching TRBD1. The CDR3 has 13 residues. Trimming removed 6 bases from V and 4 bases from J; junction bases left unmatched: 4. Germline loops: CDR1 MNHEY, CDR2 SVGAGI. CDR3 region: CASSRTGTTEAFF. The CDR3 DNA reads as TGTGCCAGCAGCAGGACAGGGACCACTGAAGCTTTCTTT.

The chain uses TRBV7-3 and TRBJ2-1; 11 nucleotides line up with TRBD2. Germline lookup yields CDR1 SGHTA and CDR2 FQGTGA. V lost 5 bases and J lost 4; bases outside the gene matches: 4. This CDR3 is 15 amino acids long. The CDR3 DNA sequence: TGTGCCAGCAGCCTTGCTAGCGGGAGGTACAATGAGCAGTTCTTC. This encodes CASSLASGRYNEQFF.

The rearrangement links TRBV7-9 to TRBJ1-2, with 8 bases that match TRBD1. The germline gives CDR1 SEHNR, CDR2 FQNEAQ (reference sequence). The length of the CDR3 is 15 residues. V was pared by 5 bases and J by 5 bases, with 10 bases of the junction left unmatched. The CDR3 protein is CASSDYRGASYGYTF. The CDR3 DNA reads as TGTGCCAGCAGCGATTACAGGGGGGCCTCTTATGGCTACACCTTC.